This TCR beta chain was sequenced in a study of T cells in Graves' hyperthyroidism and ophthalmopathy. General study results and limits: Separation of ophthalmopathy from stable hyperthyroidism was achieved by a 13 V-J model.

Ten or more counts support this clonotype. What it binds is not known. Inclusion characteristics of ophthalmopathy patients comprised a Clinical Activity Score of at least 3, a NOSPECS grade of at least 4, and duration under 3 months. Thyroid ultrasound and orbital computed tomography, with clinical symptoms and serum thyroxine and TRAb, informed diagnoses. The PBMCs were taken from under 12 ml of fresh peripheral blood. Researchers took RNA transcripts and amplified the TCR beta CDR3 regions from them. The TCR CDR3 was amplified in a first-round RT-PCR using the HTBI primer set. MiXCR was run by TCRdb on the multiplex PCR reads, yielding one entry per CDR3 protein. This repertoire shows approximately 380,000 distinct CDR3 sequences, roughly an eighth found once; its top ten account for over 25%. The receptor's source is a man aged 50 to 59 with Graves' ophthalmopathy. Sequencing used blood.

The CDR3 DNA follows: TGTGCCAGCAGCCTTGTAAAAGCGGGAGTAAGCTACAATGAGCAGTTCTTC. Translation gives CASSLVKAGVSYNEQFF. The rearrangement uses TRBV11-2 and TRBJ2-1; 8 nucleotides match TRBD2. The V gene end was trimmed by 5 bases and the J gene end by 3 bases; junction bases not matched to a gene: 12. CDR3 length equals 17 residues. CDR1 is SGHAT and CDR2 is FQNNGV in the germline V gene.